The 26 T cell receptor beta chains below were found in one sample sequenced in a study of human T cells and chemical hapten exposure. In TCRdb, the RACE reads were re-called with MiXCR into one record per CDR3 protein. Seen here are 33,000 or so distinct CDR3 sequences, roughly 12% observed once, and the top ten hold around 2%. Noted time point: pre-sensitization, week 0. As for treatment: therapeutic diphenylcyclopropenone sensitization with weekly scalp DPC. The total RNA was obtained from whole blood that was not fractionated. Specimen: whole blood, collected in connection with sensitization to the hapten diphenylcyclopropenone (DPC). The receptor set was obtained from a woman aged 40 to 50 with alopecia areata. Some clones in this sample may be carry-over from other donors' samples.

At least ten counts were recorded for this clonotype. The chain is built from TRBV24-1 and TRBJ2-1; D might be TRBD2 (6 bases). Trimming cost V 0 bases and J 4 bases, with 6 bases left between them. The CDR3 length is 14 residues. The germline V gene has CDR1 KGHDR and CDR2 SFDVKD. The CDR3 region is CATSDLGRYNEQFF. In nucleotides, the CDR3 is TGTGCCACCAGTGATTTGGGGAGGTACAATGAGCAGTTCTTC.

This clonotype was seen at least ten times. V gene TRBV6-2 or TRBV6-3 combines with J gene TRBJ2-1; 7 nucleotides align to TRBD2. Trimming cost V 6 bases and J 10 bases; bases outside gene matches: 6. Per germline, CDR1 MNHEY and CDR2 SVGEGT. This CDR3 has 12 amino acids. The CDR3 bases are TGTGCCAGCAGGCAAACTAGCGTCGAGCAGTTCTTC. It encodes CASRQTSVEQFF.

This chain uses TRBV29-1 with TRBJ1-1; D gene unclear. The germline V gene encodes CDR1 SQVTM and CDR2 ANQGSEA. The ends were cut back, 1 base at V and 0 bases at J, with 3 bases in the middle. The CDR3 sequence is 12 residues long. CDR3 nucleotides: TGCAGCGTTGAAGCATTGAACACTGAAGCTTTCTTT. Protein: CSVEALNTEAFF.

This clonotype was counted ten times or more. This chain links TRBV10-2 with TRBJ2-2; the D is unclear. This CDR3 comprises 14 residues. V gave up 7 bases and J gave up 0 bases, with 9 bases separating them. CDR1 and CDR2 (germline): WSHSY, SAAADI. This chain's CDR3 is CASKGQTNTGELFF. DNA for the CDR3: TGCGCCAGCAAAGGGCAAACGAACACCGGGGAGCTGTTTTTT.

There are a few counts of this clonotype. V and J are TRBV6-1 and TRBJ2-1, with D tentatively TRBD1 (5 bases). V was pared by 4 bases and J by 7 bases, with 5 bases between. The CDR3 totals 11 residues. CDR1 is MNHNS and CDR2 is SASEGT in the germline V gene. The CDR3 sequence is CASSGQNEQFF. Written as DNA, the CDR3 is TGTGCCAGCAGTGGACAGAATGAGCAGTTCTTC.

This clonotype has just a few counts. The chain links TRBV6-2 or TRBV6-3 to TRBJ2-1, with D unclear. V was shortened by 0 bases and J by 6 bases, with 9 bases between the two germline ends. Germline CDR1 MNHEY, CDR2 SVGEGT. This CDR3 has 14 residues. The CDR3, as DNA: TGTGCCAGCAGTTACTCTAGGTTGGGCAATGAGCAGTTCTTC. The encoded protein is CASSYSRLGNEQFF.

For this clonotype: This may arise from a read error, as a much more abundant clone is one base away. The CDR3 region has the DNA TGTGCCAACAGCTTCGTCCCGGGACAGGGGAACGGGGAGCTGTTTTTT. Residues: CANSFVPGQGNGELFF. The chain uses TRBV7-6 and TRBJ2-2, with 10 bases aligning to TRBD1. Germline lookup yields CDR1 SGHVS and CDR2 FNYEAQ. The CDR3 runs 16 residues.

This clonotype was detected ten times or more. V and J are TRBV18 and TRBJ2-7; D may correspond to TRBD1 or TRBD2 (5 bases each). The V gene's germline CDR1 is KGHSH and CDR2 LQKENI. There are 14 residues in the CDR3. V gave up 3 bases and J gave up 2 bases, with 11 bases separating them. DNA of the CDR3: TGTGCCAGCTCACCGAGTCGGGACGCCTACGAGCAGTACTTC. It specifies CASSPSRDAYEQYF. Full variable domain (missing parts from reference TRBV18 and TRBJ2-7): NAGVMQNPRHLVRRRGQEARLRCSPMKGHSHVYWYRQLPEEGLKFMVYLQKENIIDESGMPKERFSAEFPKEGPSILRIQQVVRGDSAAYFCASSPSRDAYEQYFGPGTRLTVT.

The chain links TRBV18 to TRBJ2-7, with 7 bases fitting TRBD1. The CDR3 consists of 15 residues. The J segment lost 2 bases and the V segment lost 3 bases, leaving 7 bases of the junction unmatched. Germline CDR1 KGHSH, CDR2 LQKENI. CDR3: CASSPTEGAAYEQYF. The DNA for the CDR3 is TGTGCCAGCTCACCTACAGAGGGGGCGGCCTACGAGCAGTACTTC.

The chain couples TRBV14 to TRBJ2-7, with TRBD2 as a possible D gene (5 bases). V lost 0 bases, J lost 9 bases, and 12 bases lay in between. Germline V gene sequence: CDR1 SGHDN, CDR2 FVKESK. This CDR3 contains 13 residues. The CDR3 loop is CASSQDLTGGQYF. The CDR3 DNA reads TGTGCCAGCAGCCAAGATCTGACTGGAGGGCAGTACTTC.

For this clonotype: A much larger clone differs from this one at a single base, so this may be a read error. The chain has TRBV5-1 and TRBJ2-7, with D possibly being TRBD1 (5 bases). This CDR3 contains 15 residues. Germline CDR1 is SGHRS and CDR2 is YFSETQ. As DNA, the CDR3 is TGCACCAGCAGCTTGGAAGGGGCAGTTAATTACGAGCAGTACTTC. Its translation: CTSSLEGAVNYEQYF.

This clonotype was observed many times. V gene TRBV27 combines with J gene TRBJ2-4, with a possible D match to TRBD2 (5 bases). The ends were cut back, 3 bases at V and 0 bases at J, with 15 bases in the middle. The CDR3 sequence is 17 residues long. CDR1 is MNHEY and CDR2 is SMNVEV in the germline V gene (reference sequence). The CDR3 nucleotides are TGTGCCAGCAGTTTCGCCGGGGAACTAGTAGCCAAAAACATTCAGTACTTC. This encodes CASSFAGELVAKNIQYF.

CDR3 in amino acids: CASSLYTGELFF. The CDR3 nucleotides read TGTGCCAGCAGCTTATACACCGGGGAGCTGTTTTTT. The V call is TRBV7-2, the J call TRBJ2-2; D is uncertain. The V gene's germline CDR1 is SGHTA and CDR2 FQGNSA. The CDR3 contains 12 residues. V gave up 2 bases and J gave up 3 bases, with 1 base separating them.

The chain uses TRBV9 and TRBJ2-1, with TRBD2 as a possible D gene (5 bases). Between the trimmed V and J ends, which lost 4 bases and 0 bases, there was a span of 14 bases. Germline V gene data show CDR1 as SGDLS and CDR2 as YYNGEE. The CDR3 runs to 16 residues. The CDR3 nucleotides are TGTGCCAGCAGCCCTCTAAGCGGTAGCTCCTACAATGAGCAGTTCTTC. Translated, it gives CASSPLSGSSYNEQFF.

At least ten counts were recorded for this clonotype. The rearrangement uses TRBV19 and TRBJ2-1; a weak D match, TRBD1 (6 bases). Germline CDR1 and CDR2: LNHDA and SQIVND (reference sequence). The length of the CDR3 is 14 residues. V was trimmed by 5 bases and J by 1 base, leaving 9 bases between them. In DNA form, the CDR3 reads TGTGCCAGTAGTGCGGACAGTTCCTACAATGAGCAGTTCTTC. This gives the protein CASSADSSYNEQFF. Full variable domain (missing parts from reference TRBV19 and TRBJ2-1): DGGITQSPKYLFRKEGQNVTLSCEQNLNHDAMYWYRQDPGQGLRLIYYSQIVNDFQKGDIAEGYSVSREKKESFPLTVTSAQKNPTAFYLCASSADSSYNEQFFGPGTRLTVL.

This clonotype was seen a few times. V is TRBV24-1 and J is TRBJ2-1, with 15 bases identical to TRBD2. V gave up 5 bases and J gave up 7 bases; unmatched junction bases: 5. Germline V lookup: CDR1 KGHDR, CDR2 SFDVKD. The CDR3 extends over 16 amino acids. Here the CDR3 DNA reads TGTGCCACCAGTGCCCCTGGACTAGCGGGGGGGAATGAGCAGTTCTTC. Protein: CATSAPGLAGGNEQFF.

This clonotype was observed a few times. This chain connects TRBV6-6 to TRBJ1-1; D might be TRBD1 (6 bases). V gave up 2 bases and J gave up 5 bases, with 9 bases separating them. Germline V lookup: CDR1 MNHNY, CDR2 SVGAGI (reference sequence). CDR3 length: 13 residues. The CDR3 coding sequence is TGTGCCAGCAGTTACGGGGGCAGAACTGAAGCTTTCTTT. It yields the protein CASSYGGRTEAFF.

This clonotype was recorded many times. The chain uses TRBV7-2 and TRBJ2-3, with D perhaps assigned TRBD1 or TRBD2 (5 bases each). There are 14 residues in the CDR3. Deletions cut 5 bases from V and 14 bases from J, with 23 bases between. CDR1 is SGHTA, CDR2 FQGNSA, per germline. The CDR3 nucleotides are TGTGCCAGCAGCCGCCTTGTTGGTCGGGGCCGCCGGTATTTT. This encodes CASSRLVGRGRRYF. The full variable domain, in which reference TRBV7-2 and TRBJ2-3 provide the parts outside the CDR3, is GAGVSQSPSNKVTEKGKDVELRCDPISGHTALYWYRQSLGQGLEFLIYFQGNSAPDKSGLPSDRFSAERTGGSVSTLTIQRTQQEDSAVYLCASSRLVGRGRRYFGPGTRLTVL.

The chain employs TRBV6-2 or TRBV6-3 and TRBJ1-2; 7 nucleotides match TRBD1. Trimming removed 7 bases from V and 2 bases from J; junction bases left unmatched: 10. Per the germline V gene, CDR1 is MNHEY and CDR2 is SVGEGT. This CDR3 region has 15 residues. The CDR3 DNA is TGTGCCAGCACGATTGACGGGACAGTCAACTATGGCTACACCTTC. It yields the protein CASTIDGTVNYGYTF.

The rearrangement uses TRBV18 and TRBJ2-3; no firm D call. Germline CDR1 is KGHSH and CDR2 is LQKENI. Trimming cost V 2 bases and J 2 bases, with 17 bases left between them. CDR3 length: 17 residues. The CDR3 is CASSPIPRQRTTDTQYF. CDR3 sequence (DNA): TGTGCCAGCTCACCAATCCCTCGGCAGCGAACCACAGATACGCAGTATTTT. Full variable domain (missing parts from reference TRBV18 and TRBJ2-3): NAGVMQNPRHLVRRRGQEARLRCSPMKGHSHVYWYRQLPEEGLKFMVYLQKENIIDESGMPKERFSAEFPKEGPSILRIQQVVRGDSAAYFCASSPIPRQRTTDTQYFGPGTRLTVL.

This clonotype was picked up many times. The chain couples TRBV29-1 to TRBJ2-2, with TRBD2 matching 7 bases. V was pared by 7 bases and J by 4 bases, with 18 bases of the junction left unmatched. The germline V gene encodes CDR1 SQVTM and CDR2 ANQGSEA. The CDR3 is 17 residues long. The CDR3 is CSAREASGPLATGELFF. CDR3 nucleotide sequence: TGCAGCGCCCGAGAGGCTAGCGGTCCCCTGGCCACCGGGGAGCTGTTTTTT.

This clonotype was seen at least ten times. V usage is TRBV5-1 and J usage is TRBJ1-5; 8 bases map to TRBD1. J lost 5 bases, V lost 3 bases, and 4 bases had no gene match. This CDR3 is 14 amino acids long. Germline V lookup: CDR1 SGHRS, CDR2 YFSETQ. The CDR3 DNA follows: TGCGCCAGCAGCTACGGACAGGGAGATCAGCCCCAGCATTTT. As protein: CASSYGQGDQPQHF.

This chain uses TRBV7-2 with TRBJ2-1, with D possibly being TRBD1 (5 bases). CDR1 is SGHTA and CDR2 is FQGNSA in the germline V gene. Trimming stripped 1 base from V and 10 bases from J, with 11 bases between. The CDR3 consists of 13 residues. CDR3 bases: TGTGCCAGCAGCTTAGAACGCAGACAGGAGCAGTTCTTC. This gives the protein CASSLERRQEQFF.

This clonotype was found many times. The rearrangement links TRBV7-9 to TRBJ2-5; the D is unclear. Trimming removed 0 bases from V and 5 bases from J, with 7 bases in between. CDR1 is SEHNR, CDR2 FQNEAQ, per germline (reference sequence). The CDR3 totals 13 residues. CDR3 coding DNA: TGTGCCAGCAGCTTAGCAAATAGGGAGACCCAGTACTTC. Translated, it gives CASSLANRETQYF.

This clonotype showed up many times. This rearrangement joins TRBV6-4 to TRBJ1-2, with D perhaps matching TRBD1 (5 bases). CDR1 is MRHNA, CDR2 SNTAGT, per germline. V was shortened by 8 bases and J by 3 bases, with 16 bases between the two germline ends. The CDR3 extends over 14 amino acids. The chain's CDR3 is CASSRDAGHYGYTF. The CDR3 nucleotides are TGTGCCAGCTCCCGGGACGCCGGACACTATGGCTACACCTTC.

In this sample, this clonotype turned up many times. This sequence joins TRBV29-1 and TRBJ2-1; 11 bases fit TRBD2. V lost 4 bases and J lost 5; bases outside the gene matches: 4. The germline V gene has CDR1 SQVTM and CDR2 ANQGSEA. The CDR3 extends over 14 amino acids. CDR3 DNA: TGCAGCGTTGGACTAGCGGGGATAAACAATGAGCAGTTCTTC. Its translation is CSVGLAGINNEQFF.